This is a list of T cell receptor beta chains from one sample in a study of T cell repertoires in cytomegalovirus infection. TCRdb passed the reads through MiXCR, listing each CDR3 protein once. The sample has more than 95,000 distinct CDR3 sequences, 32% seen once. Which antigens these TCRs recognize remains unknown. The sample was CD8+ T cells from cultured PBMCs, taken from culture after CMV antigen stimulation. The receptors were gathered from a human donor in good health (CMV status not recorded). Some clones in this sample may be carry-over from other donors' samples. The CDR3 runs from the conserved cysteine through the conserved F or W. Fields, in order: CDR3 DNA, CDR3 protein, D gene, clone size, V gene, J gene. The D gene is left open where the match is weak. Size is stated for part of the rows, as once, few or many counts, or as a class when the clone is expanded.

cdr3_nt: TGTGCCAGCAATCCGGGGGCCGAACCCTACAATGAGCAGTTCTTC; cdr3_aa: CASNPGAEPYNEQFF; d_call: .; clone_size: .; v_call: TRBV5-4; j_call: TRBJ2-1
cdr3_nt: TGTGCCAGCAGTTACTCTAGCGGGGGGACAAGCACAGATACGCAGTATTTT; cdr3_aa: CASSYSSGGTSTDTQYF; d_call: TRBD2; clone_size: .; v_call: TRBV6-6; j_call: TRBJ2-3
cdr3_nt: TGTGCCAGCAGCCCGGACAGGGTGGGGTCCTACGAGCAGTACTTC; cdr3_aa: CASSPDRVGSYEQYF; d_call: TRBD1; clone_size: few; v_call: TRBV12-3/TRBV12-4; j_call: TRBJ2-7
cdr3_nt: TGTGCCAGCAGTTATGGGGCAGGGCGGGCCCCTAACACTGAAGCTTTCTTT; cdr3_aa: CASSYGAGRAPNTEAFF; d_call: .; clone_size: .; v_call: TRBV6-5; j_call: TRBJ1-1
cdr3_nt: TGTGCCAGCAGCCCCCCGAGGGGGACACCCTCTAACAATGAGCAGTTCTTC; cdr3_aa: CASSPPRGTPSNNEQFF; d_call: .; clone_size: .; v_call: TRBV7-4; j_call: TRBJ2-1
cdr3_nt: TGTGCCAGCAGCGTCACAGGGTCAGCCAAAAACATTCAGTACTTC; cdr3_aa: CASSVTGSAKNIQYF; d_call: .; clone_size: many; v_call: TRBV28; j_call: TRBJ2-4
cdr3_nt: TGTGCCAGCACACCCCCGGAGGGAGGAACAAACGATGGCTACACCTTC; cdr3_aa: CASTPPEGGTNDGYTF; d_call: .; clone_size: many; v_call: TRBV7-2; j_call: TRBJ1-2
cdr3_nt: TGTGCCAGCAGTGCAGGGGGTCGTGGTTATGGCTACACCTTC; cdr3_aa: CASSAGGRGYGYTF; d_call: TRBD1; clone_size: .; v_call: TRBV27; j_call: TRBJ1-2
cdr3_nt: TGTGCCAGCAGCGGGGGGCGCGGAGAGACCCAGTACTTC; cdr3_aa: CASSGGRGETQYF; d_call: TRBD2; clone_size: .; v_call: TRBV10-3; j_call: TRBJ2-5
cdr3_nt: TGCGCCAGCAGCTTTCGGGACAGGGGTCCTGCTAATGAAAAACTGTTTTTT; cdr3_aa: CASSFRDRGPANEKLFF; d_call: TRBD1; clone_size: once; v_call: TRBV4-1; j_call: TRBJ1-4
cdr3_nt: TGTGCCAGCGTCCACGGGGATTTGGGTCGGACTGAAGCTTTCTTT; cdr3_aa: CASVHGDLGRTEAFF; d_call: .; clone_size: .; v_call: TRBV6-8; j_call: TRBJ1-1
cdr3_nt: TGTGCCAGCAGCCCCCACGGAGAGGGAAGAGACACCGGGGAGCTGTTTTTT; cdr3_aa: CASSPHGEGRDTGELFF; d_call: .; clone_size: many; v_call: TRBV7-2; j_call: TRBJ2-2
cdr3_nt: TGCGCCAGCAGAGACGGACAGGCCTACGAGCAGTACTTC; cdr3_aa: CASRDGQAYEQYF; d_call: TRBD1; clone_size: .; v_call: TRBV5-1; j_call: TRBJ2-7
cdr3_nt: TGTGCCAGCAGTCTAAGGACAGGTGCAACTAATGAAAAACTGTTTTTT; cdr3_aa: CASSLRTGATNEKLFF; d_call: TRBD1; clone_size: many; v_call: TRBV7-9; j_call: TRBJ1-4
cdr3_nt: TGTGCCAGCAGCTTAGGTGACAGCCGCACAGATACGCAGTATTTT; cdr3_aa: CASSLGDSRTDTQYF; d_call: .; clone_size: .; v_call: TRBV11-2; j_call: TRBJ2-3
cdr3_nt: TGTGCCAGCAGCTTAACTGTTAGCGAGCAGTACTTC; cdr3_aa: CASSLTVSEQYF; d_call: .; clone_size: many; v_call: TRBV7-2; j_call: TRBJ2-7
cdr3_nt: TGTGCCACCCGGGTCCTCTACAATGAGCAGTTCTTC; cdr3_aa: CATRVLYNEQFF; d_call: .; clone_size: few; v_call: TRBV27; j_call: TRBJ2-1
cdr3_nt: TGCGCCAGCAGCCAAAGGGGCAATGAGCAGTTCTTC; cdr3_aa: CASSQRGNEQFF; d_call: .; clone_size: many; v_call: TRBV4-1; j_call: TRBJ2-1
cdr3_nt: TGTGCCAGCAGCAGCTATAGCGGGGGGACCACCGGGGAGCTGTTTTTT; cdr3_aa: CASSSYSGGTTGELFF; d_call: TRBD2; clone_size: .; v_call: TRBV7-6; j_call: TRBJ2-2
cdr3_nt: TGTGCCAGCCGGGACATGAGAGCAGGGGGAGTCTCTGGCTACACCTTC; cdr3_aa: CASRDMRAGGVSGYTF; d_call: TRBD1; clone_size: few; v_call: TRBV7-8; j_call: TRBJ1-2
cdr3_nt: TGTGCCAGCAGCGTAGGTCCCGAGACAGGTCGCATGAACACTGAAGCTTTCTTT; cdr3_aa: CASSVGPETGRMNTEAFF; d_call: .; clone_size: .; v_call: TRBV9; j_call: TRBJ1-1
cdr3_nt: TGTGCCAGCAGTTACGCTGGATCTGAAGCTTTCTTT; cdr3_aa: CASSYAGSEAFF; d_call: .; clone_size: .; v_call: TRBV6-5; j_call: TRBJ1-1
cdr3_nt: TGCGCCAGCAGCTTGATGCCCCCGGGACTAGCGGAAGCAAGCACAGATACGCAGTATTTT; cdr3_aa: CASSLMPPGLAEASTDTQYF; d_call: TRBD2; clone_size: .; v_call: TRBV5-1; j_call: TRBJ2-3
cdr3_nt: TGTGCCAGTAGTATATCTCCCCGCTTAACGGTCCATCAGCCCCAGCATTTT; cdr3_aa: CASSISPRLTVHQPQHF; d_call: .; clone_size: .; v_call: TRBV19; j_call: TRBJ1-5
cdr3_nt: TGCGCCAGCAGCTATCATATGGGGATCGGCCCAGCGGATACGCAGTATTTT; cdr3_aa: CASSYHMGIGPADTQYF; d_call: .; clone_size: .; v_call: TRBV5-1; j_call: TRBJ2-3
cdr3_nt: TGTGCCAGTAGTATCGGGGGGAGCACTGAAGCTTTCTTT; cdr3_aa: CASSIGGSTEAFF; d_call: .; clone_size: few; v_call: TRBV19; j_call: TRBJ1-1
cdr3_nt: TGTGCCAGCAGCCGAGCAGGGGTGTCCTTCTTC; cdr3_aa: CASSRAGVSFF; d_call: .; clone_size: few; v_call: TRBV11-2; j_call: TRBJ2-1
cdr3_nt: TGTGCCAGCAGTCGACCACTAGCGGGGGGTCCAGATACGCAGTATTTT; cdr3_aa: CASSRPLAGGPDTQYF; d_call: TRBD2; clone_size: .; v_call: TRBV12-3/TRBV12-4; j_call: TRBJ2-3